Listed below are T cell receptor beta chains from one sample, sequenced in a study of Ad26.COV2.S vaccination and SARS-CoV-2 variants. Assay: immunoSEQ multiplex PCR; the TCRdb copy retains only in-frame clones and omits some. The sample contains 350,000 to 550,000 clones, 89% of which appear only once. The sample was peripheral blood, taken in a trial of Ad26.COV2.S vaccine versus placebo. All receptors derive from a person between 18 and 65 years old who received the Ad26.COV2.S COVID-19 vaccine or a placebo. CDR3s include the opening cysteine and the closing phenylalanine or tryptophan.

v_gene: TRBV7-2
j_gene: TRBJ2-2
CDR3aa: CASSSRGVNTGELFF

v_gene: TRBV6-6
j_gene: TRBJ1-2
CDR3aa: CASSYPLEGYGYTF

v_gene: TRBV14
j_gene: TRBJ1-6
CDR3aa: CASSRLDRGSHNSPLHF

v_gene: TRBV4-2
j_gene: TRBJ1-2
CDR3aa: CASSQDAQGALGYTF

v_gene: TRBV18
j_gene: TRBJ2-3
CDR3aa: CASSPIRLAGGVTDTQYF

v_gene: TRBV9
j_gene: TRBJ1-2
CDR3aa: CATSPRDREAYGYGYTF

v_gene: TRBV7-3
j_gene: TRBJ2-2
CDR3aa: CASSFTGTGELFF

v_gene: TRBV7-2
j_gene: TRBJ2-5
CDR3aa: CASSLSISQETQYF

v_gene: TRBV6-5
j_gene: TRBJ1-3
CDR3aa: CASSYRRESGNTIYF

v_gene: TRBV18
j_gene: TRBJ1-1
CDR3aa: CASSPGQQTEAFF

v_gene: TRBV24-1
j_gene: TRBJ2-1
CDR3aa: CATSDFSGRASNEQFF

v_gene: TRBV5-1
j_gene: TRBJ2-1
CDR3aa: CASSLPQGGLTGEQFF

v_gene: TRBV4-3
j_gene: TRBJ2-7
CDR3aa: CASIPGLAGASYEQYF

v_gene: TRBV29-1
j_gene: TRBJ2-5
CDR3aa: CSIVPTSGRSGETQYF

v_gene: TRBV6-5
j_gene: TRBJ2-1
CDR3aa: CASSYSVDEQFF

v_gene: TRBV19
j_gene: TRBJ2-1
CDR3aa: CASIGGLAGPNSYNEQFF

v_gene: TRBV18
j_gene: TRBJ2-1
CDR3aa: CACNPGTGANEQFF

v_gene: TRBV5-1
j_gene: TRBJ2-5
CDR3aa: CASSATQGMETQYF

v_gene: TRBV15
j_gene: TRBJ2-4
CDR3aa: CATSRVTRENIQYF